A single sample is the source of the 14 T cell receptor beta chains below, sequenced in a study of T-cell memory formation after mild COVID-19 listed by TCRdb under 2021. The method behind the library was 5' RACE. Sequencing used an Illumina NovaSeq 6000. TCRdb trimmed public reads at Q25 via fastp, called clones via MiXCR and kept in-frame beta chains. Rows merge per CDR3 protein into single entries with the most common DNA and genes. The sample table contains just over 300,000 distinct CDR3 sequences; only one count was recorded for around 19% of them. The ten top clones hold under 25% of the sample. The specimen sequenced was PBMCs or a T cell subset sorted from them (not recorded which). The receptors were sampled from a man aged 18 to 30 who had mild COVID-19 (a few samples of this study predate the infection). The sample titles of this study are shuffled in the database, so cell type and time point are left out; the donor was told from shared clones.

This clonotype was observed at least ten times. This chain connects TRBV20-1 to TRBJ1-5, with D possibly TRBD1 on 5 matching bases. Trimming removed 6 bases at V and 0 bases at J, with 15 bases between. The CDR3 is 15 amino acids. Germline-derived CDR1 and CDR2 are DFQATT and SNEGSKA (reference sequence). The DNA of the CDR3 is TGCAGTGCCATCCAGGGTCCTTATAGCAATCAGCCCCAGCATTTT. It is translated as CSAIQGPYSNQPQHF.

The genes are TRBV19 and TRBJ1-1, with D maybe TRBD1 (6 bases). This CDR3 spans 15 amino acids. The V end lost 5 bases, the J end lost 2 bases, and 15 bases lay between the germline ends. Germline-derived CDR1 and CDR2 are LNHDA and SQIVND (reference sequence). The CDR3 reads CASSARTAGNTEAFF. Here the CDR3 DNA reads TGTGCCAGTAGTGCTAGGACAGCCGGAAACACTGAAGCTTTCTTT. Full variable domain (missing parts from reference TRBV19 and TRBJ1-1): DGGITQSPKYLFRKEGQNVTLSCEQNLNHDAMYWYRQDPGQGLRLIYYSQIVNDFQKGDIAEGYSVSREKKESFPLTVTSAQKNPTAFYLCASSARTAGNTEAFFGQGTRLTVV.

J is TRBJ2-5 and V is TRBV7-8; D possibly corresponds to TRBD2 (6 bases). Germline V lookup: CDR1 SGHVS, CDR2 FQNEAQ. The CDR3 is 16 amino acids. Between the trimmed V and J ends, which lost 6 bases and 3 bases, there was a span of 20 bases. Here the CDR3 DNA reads TGTGCCAGCAGAAAGAAGCGGGTACACTCCGAAGAGACCCAGTACTTC. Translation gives CASRKKRVHSEETQYF.

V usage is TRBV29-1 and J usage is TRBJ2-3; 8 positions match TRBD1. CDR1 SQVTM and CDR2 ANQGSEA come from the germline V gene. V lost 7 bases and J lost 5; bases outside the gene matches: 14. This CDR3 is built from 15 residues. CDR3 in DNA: TGCAGCGCTCGATTCGGACAGGGTTCAGAAGATACGCAGTATTTT. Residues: CSARFGQGSEDTQYF.

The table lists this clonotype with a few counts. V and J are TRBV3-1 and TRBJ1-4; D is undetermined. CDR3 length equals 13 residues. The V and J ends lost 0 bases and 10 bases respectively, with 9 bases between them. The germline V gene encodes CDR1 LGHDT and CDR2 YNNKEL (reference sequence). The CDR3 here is CASSQDPGRKLFF. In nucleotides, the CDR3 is TGTGCCAGCAGCCAAGATCCGGGGAGAAAACTGTTTTTT.

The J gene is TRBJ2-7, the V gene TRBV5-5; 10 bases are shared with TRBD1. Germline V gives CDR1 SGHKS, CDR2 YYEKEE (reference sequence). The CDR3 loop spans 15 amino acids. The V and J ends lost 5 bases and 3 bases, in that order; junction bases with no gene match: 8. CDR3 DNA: TGTGCCAGCAGTATGCCGGGACAGGGGAACTACGAGCAGTACTTC. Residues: CASSMPGQGNYEQYF. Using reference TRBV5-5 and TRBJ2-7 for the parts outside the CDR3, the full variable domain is DAGVTQSPTHLIKTRGQQVTLRCSPISGHKSVSWYQQVLGQGPQFIFQYYEKEERGRGNFPDRFSARQFPNYSSELNVNALLLGDSALYLCASSMPGQGNYEQYFGPGTRLTVT.

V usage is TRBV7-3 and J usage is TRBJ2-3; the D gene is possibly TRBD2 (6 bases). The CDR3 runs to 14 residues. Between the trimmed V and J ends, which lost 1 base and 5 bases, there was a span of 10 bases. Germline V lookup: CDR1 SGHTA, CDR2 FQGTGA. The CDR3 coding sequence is TGTGCCAGCAGCTTAAACGGGGGTTTAGATACGCAGTATTTT. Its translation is CASSLNGGLDTQYF.

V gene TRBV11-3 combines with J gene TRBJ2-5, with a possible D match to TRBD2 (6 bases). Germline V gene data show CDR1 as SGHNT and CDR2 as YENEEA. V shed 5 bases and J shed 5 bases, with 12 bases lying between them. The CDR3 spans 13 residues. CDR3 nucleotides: TGTGCCAGCAGCATCGGGGGACGGGAGACCCAGTACTTC. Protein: CASSIGGRETQYF.

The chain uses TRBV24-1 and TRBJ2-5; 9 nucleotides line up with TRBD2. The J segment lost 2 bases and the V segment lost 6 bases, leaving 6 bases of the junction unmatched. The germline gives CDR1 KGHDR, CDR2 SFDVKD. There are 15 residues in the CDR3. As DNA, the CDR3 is TGTGCCACCAGTAAAAGCGGGGGGACTCAAGAGACCCAGTACTTC. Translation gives CATSKSGGTQETQYF.

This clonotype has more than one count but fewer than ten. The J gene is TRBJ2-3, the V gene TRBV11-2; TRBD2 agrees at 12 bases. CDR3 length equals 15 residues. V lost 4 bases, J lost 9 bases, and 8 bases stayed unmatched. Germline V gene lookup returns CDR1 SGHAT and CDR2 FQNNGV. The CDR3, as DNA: TGTGCCAGCAGCTCCTCTAGCGGGGGGGTGGGGACGCAGTATTTT. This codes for CASSSSSGGVGTQYF.

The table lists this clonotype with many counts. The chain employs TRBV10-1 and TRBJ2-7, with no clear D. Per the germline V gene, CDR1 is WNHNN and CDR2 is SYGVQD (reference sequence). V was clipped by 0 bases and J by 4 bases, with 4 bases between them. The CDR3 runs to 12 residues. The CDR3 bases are TGCGCCAGCAGTGAGTCGGGGTACGAGCAGTACTTC. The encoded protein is CASSESGYEQYF.

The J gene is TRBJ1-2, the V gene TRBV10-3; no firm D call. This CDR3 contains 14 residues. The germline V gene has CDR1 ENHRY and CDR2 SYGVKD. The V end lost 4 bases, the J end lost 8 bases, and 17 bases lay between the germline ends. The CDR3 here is CAISARASEEGYTF. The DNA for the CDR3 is TGTGCCATCAGTGCCCGGGCCAGTGAGGAAGGCTACACCTTC.

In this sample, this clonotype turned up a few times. The CDR3 DNA reads as TGTGCCAGCAGCCCGGCAGGGTCCACCGGGGAGCTGTTTTTT. This sequence encodes CASSPAGSTGELFF. J is TRBJ2-2 and V is TRBV28, with a possible D match to TRBD1 (5 bases). The ends were cut back, 6 bases at V and 4 bases at J, with 12 bases in the middle. CDR3 length equals 14 residues. Per the germline V gene, CDR1 is MDHEN and CDR2 is SYDVKM.

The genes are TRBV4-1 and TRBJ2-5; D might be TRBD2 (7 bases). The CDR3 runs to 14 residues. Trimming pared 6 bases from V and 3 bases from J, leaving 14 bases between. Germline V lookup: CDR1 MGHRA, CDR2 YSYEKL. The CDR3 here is CASSSRGAKETQYF. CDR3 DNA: TGCGCCAGCAGTTCCCGGGGGGCAAAAGAGACCCAGTACTTC.